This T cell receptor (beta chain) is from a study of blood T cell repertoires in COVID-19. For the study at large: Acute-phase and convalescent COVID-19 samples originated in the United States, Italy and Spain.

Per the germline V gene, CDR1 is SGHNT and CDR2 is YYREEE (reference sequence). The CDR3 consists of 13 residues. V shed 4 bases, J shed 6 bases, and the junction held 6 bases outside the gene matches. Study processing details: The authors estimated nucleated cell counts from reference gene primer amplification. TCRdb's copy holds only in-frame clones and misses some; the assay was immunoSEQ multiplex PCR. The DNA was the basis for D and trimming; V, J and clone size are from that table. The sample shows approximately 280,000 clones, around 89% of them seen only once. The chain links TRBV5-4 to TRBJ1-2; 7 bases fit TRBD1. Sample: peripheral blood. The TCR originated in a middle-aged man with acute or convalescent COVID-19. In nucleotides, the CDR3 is TGTGCCAGCAGCCTGGACGGGACAGATGGCTACACCTTC. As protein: CASSLDGTDGYTF.